Each of the 5 T cell receptor beta chains below was sequenced from the same sample in a study of beta chain features in type 1 diabetes. Findings and limits, study-wide: Type 1 diabetes patients had moderately but significantly shorter TCRB CDR3s in all four CD4+ subsets.

No antigens are known for them. The investigators reverse transcribed all of the isolated RNA, so they sequenced expressed TCRB transcripts. Sequencing used immunoSEQ multiplex PCR; TCRdb keeps in-frame clones, though not all of them. Seen here are 140,000 or so clones, 13% observed once, and the top ten hold approximately 1.3%. The specimen sequenced was central memory CD4+ T cells from blood. The receptors come from a man aged 18 to 30 with type 1 diabetes.

This clone was counted a few times. The V and J genes are TRBV4-1 and TRBJ2-2, with 11 positions matching TRBD1. The CDR3 loop spans 14 amino acids. The J segment lost 7 bases and the V segment lost 4 bases, leaving 2 bases of the junction unmatched. Germline lookup yields CDR1 MGHRA and CDR2 YSYEKL. This CDR3 reads CASSRDRGNGELFF. The DNA for the CDR3 is TGCGCCAGCAGCCGGGACAGGGGGAACGGGGAGCTGTTTTTT.

This clone turned up a few times. The chain carries TRBV5-1 and TRBJ2-3; no clear D. Germline CDR1 reads SGHRS; CDR2 reads YFSETQ. V lost 0 bases and J 1 base, leaving 6 bases between the germline ends. The CDR3 has 14 amino acids. The CDR3 is CASSLAWGTDTQYF. The CDR3 bases are TGCGCCAGCAGCTTGGCCTGGGGCACAGATACGCAGTATTTT.

The chain has TRBV5-8 and TRBJ2-5, with D possibly being TRBD2 (7 bases). Germline CDR1 and CDR2: SGHTS and YDEGEE. Trimming stripped 4 bases from V and 2 bases from J, with 15 bases between. The length of the CDR3 is 15 residues. This CDR3 reads CASSANAGAQETQYF. The CDR3 DNA is TGTGCCAGCAGCGCCAATGCGGGGGCTCAAGAGACCCAGTACTTC. The whole variable domain, filled in from reference TRBV5-8 and TRBJ2-5, reads EAGVTQSPTHLIKTRGQQATLRCSPISGHTSVYWYQQALGLGLQFLLWYDEGEERNRGNFPPRFSGRQFPNYSSELNVNALELEDSALYLCASSANAGAQETQYFGPGTRLLVL.

This clone was recorded a few times. This chain links TRBV11-1 with TRBJ2-3; the D is unclear. CDR3 length equals 15 residues. V was clipped by 3 bases and J by 1 base, with 11 bases between them. CDR1 is SGHAT, CDR2 FQDESV, per germline (reference sequence). DNA for the CDR3: TGTGCCAGCAGCTTGCGCGGTCACCGCACAGATACGCAGTATTTT. Encoded protein: CASSLRGHRTDTQYF. Combining the CDR3 with reference TRBV11-1 and TRBJ2-3 gives the whole variable domain EAEVAQSPRYKITEKSQAVAFWCDPISGHATLYWYRQILGQGPELLVQFQDESVVDDSQLPKDRFSAERLKGVDSTLKIQPAELGDSAMYLCASSLRGHRTDTQYFGPGTRLTVL.

This clone occurred a few times. CDR3 coding DNA: TGTGCCAGTAGTATCCAGGTTTCTAATGAAAAACTGTTTTTT. Its translation is CASSIQVSNEKLFF. The rearrangement links TRBV19 to TRBJ1-4; no firm D call. Trimming shortened V by 3 bases and J by 3 bases, and 8 bases separated the two germline ends. In germline, CDR1 is LNHDA, CDR2 SQIVND (reference sequence). The CDR3 loop spans 14 amino acids.